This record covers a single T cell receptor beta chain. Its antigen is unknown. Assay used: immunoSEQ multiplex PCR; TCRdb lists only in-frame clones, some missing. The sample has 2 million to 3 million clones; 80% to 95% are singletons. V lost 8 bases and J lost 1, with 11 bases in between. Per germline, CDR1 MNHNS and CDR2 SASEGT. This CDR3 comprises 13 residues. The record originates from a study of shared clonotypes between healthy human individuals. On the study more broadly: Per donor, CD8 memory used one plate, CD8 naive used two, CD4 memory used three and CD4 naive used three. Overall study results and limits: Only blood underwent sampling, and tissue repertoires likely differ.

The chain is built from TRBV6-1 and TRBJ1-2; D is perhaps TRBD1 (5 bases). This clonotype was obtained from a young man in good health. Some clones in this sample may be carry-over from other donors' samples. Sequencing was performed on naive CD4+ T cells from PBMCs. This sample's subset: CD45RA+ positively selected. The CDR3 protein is CASGVGVNYGYTF. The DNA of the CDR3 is TGTGCCAGCGGGGTAGGGGTTAACTATGGCTACACCTTC.